This T cell receptor (beta chain) was profiled in a study of blood T cell repertoires in COVID-19. Study background: Material from acute and convalescent COVID-19 was sourced from the United States, Italy and Spain. The cDNA or gDNA used as material had been derived from T cells, B-cell-depleted T cells, or PBMCs.

The CDR3 has 15 amino acids. The germline CDR1 and CDR2 sequences are SGHTA and FQGTGA. In regard to this clone: At one boundary the junction diverges from the germline segment, which might be a read error. Other DNA sequences in the same sample also yield this CDR3.

Assay: immunoSEQ multiplex PCR; the TCRdb copy retains only in-frame clones and omits some. Of approximately 220,000 clones detected, over 75% appear once; the ten largest clones hold approximately 3.5%. Sample: PBMCs or T cells enriched from blood (not recorded which). The chain uses TRBV7-3 and TRBJ2-6; possible D gene TRBD1, 5 bases. This receptor was identified in a woman younger than 30 in a cohort exposed to, infected with or recovered from COVID-19 (not recorded which). CDR3 DNA sequence: TGTGCCAGCAGCTTTTTAGACTCTGGGGCTAACGTCCTGACTTTC. It yields the protein CASSFLDSGANVLTF.